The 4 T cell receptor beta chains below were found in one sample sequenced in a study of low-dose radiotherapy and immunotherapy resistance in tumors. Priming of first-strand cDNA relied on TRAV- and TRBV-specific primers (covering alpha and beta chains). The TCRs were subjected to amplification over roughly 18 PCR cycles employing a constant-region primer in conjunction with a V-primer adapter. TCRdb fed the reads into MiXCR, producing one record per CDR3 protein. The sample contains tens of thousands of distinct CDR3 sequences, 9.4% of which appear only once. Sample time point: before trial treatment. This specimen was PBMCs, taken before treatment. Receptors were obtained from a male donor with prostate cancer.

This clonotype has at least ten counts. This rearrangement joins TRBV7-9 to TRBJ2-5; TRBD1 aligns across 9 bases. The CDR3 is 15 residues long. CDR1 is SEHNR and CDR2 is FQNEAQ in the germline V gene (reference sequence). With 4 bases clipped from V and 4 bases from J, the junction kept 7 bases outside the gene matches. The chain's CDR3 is CASSWGTGGLETQYF. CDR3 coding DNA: TGTGCCAGCAGCTGGGGTACAGGGGGCCTAGAGACCCAGTACTTC.

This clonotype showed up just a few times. The CDR3 DNA sequence: TGTGCCTGGAGTACTCCCGGACAGACCTACGAGCAGTACTTC. This encodes CAWSTPGQTYEQYF. V gene TRBV30 combines with J gene TRBJ2-7; TRBD1 might be the D (6 bases). Germline V CDR1 and CDR2: GTSNPN, SVGIG (reference sequence). The length of the CDR3 is 14 residues. Trimming stripped 2 bases from V and 2 bases from J, with 13 bases between.

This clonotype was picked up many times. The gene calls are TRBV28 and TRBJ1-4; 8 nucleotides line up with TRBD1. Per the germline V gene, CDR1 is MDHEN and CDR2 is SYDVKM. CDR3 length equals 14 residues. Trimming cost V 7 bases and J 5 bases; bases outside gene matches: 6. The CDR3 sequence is CASKAGQVNEKLFF. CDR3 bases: TGTGCCAGCAAAGCGGGACAGGTCAATGAAAAACTGTTTTTT. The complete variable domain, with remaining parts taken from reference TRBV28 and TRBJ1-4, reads DVKVTQSSRYLVKRTGEKVFLECVQDMDHENMFWYRQDPGLGLRLIYFSYDVKMKEKGDIPEGYSVSREKKERFSLILESASTNQTSMYLCASKAGQVNEKLFFGSGTQLSVL.

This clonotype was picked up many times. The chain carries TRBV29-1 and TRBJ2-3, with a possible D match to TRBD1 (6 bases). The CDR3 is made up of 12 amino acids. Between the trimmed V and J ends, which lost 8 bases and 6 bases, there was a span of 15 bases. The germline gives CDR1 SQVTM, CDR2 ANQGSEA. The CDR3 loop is CSSRPDSDTQYF. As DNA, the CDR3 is TGCAGCTCCCGCCCGGACAGTGATACGCAGTATTTT.